The TCR beta chain under discussion was sequenced for a study of beta chain features in type 1 diabetes. General study findings and limits: The question of HLA type influencing TCRB rearrangement was one that remained unresolved here. Within patients, naive, central memory and Treg TCRB repertoires seemed more similar than within healthy donors.

Sorted CD4+ subsets: naive, central memory, regulatory, stem cell-like memory (CD45RO/CCR7/CD25/CD127/CD95/CD27 panel). Since all of the isolated RNA was reverse transcribed, expressed TCRB transcripts were what got sequenced. Sequencing of naive, central memory and regulatory T cell samples gave an average of about 3.9 million reads. TCRdb keeps only in-frame clones here, not all; method: immunoSEQ multiplex PCR. The table lists 35,000 to 45,000 clones, roughly 64% of them singletons, with over 2% in the top ten. A note on this clone: The antigen remains unidentified.

Sample: Tregs from blood. This clonotype was obtained from a woman aged 25 to 39 in good health.

The CDR3 DNA follows: TGTGCCAGCAGCCCCACAGGGGGCTGGGGAGCAAACATTCAGTACTTC. Protein sequence: CASSPTGGWGANIQYF. This chain connects TRBV16 to TRBJ2-4, with 9 bases that match TRBD1. Germline V gene sequence: CDR1 KGHSY, CDR2 FQNENV. J was trimmed by 6 bases and V by 4 bases; bases with no gene match: 10. The CDR3 length is 16 residues.